These 21 T cell receptor beta chains were all obtained from the same sample, sequenced in a study of blood T cell repertoires in COVID-19. The assay was immunoSEQ multiplex PCR, and TCRdb's table has in-frame clones only and misses some. Found here are around 130,000 clones, 75% to 90% of them singletons; the top ten hold around 20%. The material sequenced was peripheral blood. These receptors were collected from a woman aged 50 to 60 who had recovered from COVID-19.

The genes are TRBV9 and TRBJ2-1, with D possibly matching TRBD2 (6 bases). Germline CDR1 SGDLS, CDR2 YYNGEE. CDR3 length: 17 amino acids. Trimming removed 1 base from V and 2 bases from J, with 16 bases in between. CDR3 in amino acids: CASSVRASGGPYNEQFF. The DNA for the CDR3 is TGTGCCAGCAGCGTAAGGGCCTCCGGAGGGCCCTACAATGAGCAGTTCTTC. Based on the CDR3 plus reference TRBV9 and TRBJ2-1, the full variable domain is DSGVTQTPKHLITATGQRVTLRCSPRSGDLSVYWYQQSLDQGLQFLIQYYNGEERAKGNILERFSAQQFPDLHSELNLSSLELGDSALYFCASSVRASGGPYNEQFFGPGTRLTVL.

V gene TRBV5-1 combines with J gene TRBJ2-1, with D perhaps TRBD2 (7 bases). V shed 10 bases and J shed 5 bases, with 19 bases lying between them. The CDR3 is 14 amino acids. CDR1 and CDR2 from the germline V gene are SGHRS and YFSETQ. The CDR3 region has the DNA TGCGCCTCAGGGGAGGGAGATGAGAACAATGAGCAGTTCTTC. Residues: CASGEGDENNEQFF.

V is TRBV7-8 and J is TRBJ1-4; 9 positions agree with TRBD1. CDR3 size: 17 residues. CDR1 is SGHVS and CDR2 is FQNEAQ in the germline V gene. The V gene end was trimmed by 0 bases and the J gene end by 8 bases; junction bases not matched to a gene: 10. CDR3: CASSLAETGGFREKLFF. In DNA form, the CDR3 reads TGTGCCAGCAGCTTAGCGGAGACAGGGGGTTTTCGAGAAAAACTGTTTTTT. Complete variable domain (other parts from reference TRBV7-8 and TRBJ1-4): GAGVSQSPRYKVAKRGQDVALRCDPISGHVSLFWYQQALGQGPEFLTYFQNEAQLDKSGLPSDRFFAERPEGSVSTLKIQRTQQEDSAVYLCASSLAETGGFREKLFFGSGTQLSVL.

The V call is TRBV5-1, the J call TRBJ2-2; TRBD2 matches at 10 bases. Germline V gene lookup returns CDR1 SGHRS and CDR2 YFSETQ. The trim removed 4 bases at V and 0 bases at J, leaving 9 bases unmatched. This CDR3 has 18 residues. The CDR3 DNA follows: TGCGCCAGCAGCCTCGTGAGGACTAGCGGAACGAACACCGGGGAGCTGTTTTTT. Protein product: CASSLVRTSGTNTGELFF.

CDR3 nucleotides: TGTGCCAGCAGCCGGCATGAGGTACGAGGCTACACCTTC. Residues: CASSRHEVRGYTF. The chain links TRBV3-1 (or the pseudogene TRBV3-2) to TRBJ1-2; D not certain. V was shortened by 4 bases and J by 8 bases, with 14 bases between the two germline ends. In germline, CDR1 is LGHDT, CDR2 YNNKEL (reference sequence). This CDR3 has 13 amino acids.

The V call is TRBV10-1, the J call TRBJ2-7; 9 positions agree with TRBD1. The CDR3 is 15 amino acids. The germline CDR1 and CDR2 sequences are WNHNN and SYGVQD (reference sequence). V shed 2 bases, J shed 6 bases, and the junction held 8 bases outside the gene matches. The CDR3 loop reads CASSEGGTGRSEQYF. The CDR3 region has the DNA TGCGCCAGCAGTGAGGGCGGGACAGGGCGGTCCGAGCAGTACTTC.

This chain joins TRBV3-1 (or the pseudogene TRBV3-2) and TRBJ2-1; maybe TRBD2 (6 bases). Germline V gene sequence: CDR1 LGHDT, CDR2 YNNKEL (reference sequence). The CDR3 has 16 residues. Trimming removed 2 bases at V and 8 bases at J, with 19 bases between. The CDR3 loop is CASSQQHSGVRDEQFF. The CDR3 DNA is TGTGCCAGCAGCCAACAGCATTCGGGGGTTCGCGATGAGCAGTTCTTC.

The chain employs TRBV5-1 and TRBJ2-1, with 8 nucleotides matching TRBD2. Germline-derived CDR1 and CDR2 are SGHRS and YFSETQ. The V and J ends lost 4 bases and 6 bases, in that order; junction bases with no gene match: 9. The CDR3 spans 15 residues. In DNA form, the CDR3 reads TGCGCCAGCAGCCTCGGGACTAGTGGTCCCAATGAGCAGTTCTTC. It is translated as CASSLGTSGPNEQFF.

The chain links TRBV3-1 (or the pseudogene TRBV3-2) to TRBJ1-5; D is unresolved. Trimming took 2 bases from V and 6 from J, leaving 8 bases between them. CDR3 length: 13 amino acids. Germline V lookup: CDR1 LGHDT, CDR2 YNNKEL (reference sequence). The CDR3 DNA reads as TGTGCCAGCAGCCAATCTCGAGGTCAGCCCCAGCATTTT. Translation gives CASSQSRGQPQHF.

This sequence joins TRBV2 and TRBJ2-6, with D uncertain. V gave up 1 base and J gave up 1 base, with 5 bases separating them. The CDR3 is 15 residues long. Germline V CDR1 and CDR2: SNHLY, FYNNEI. CDR3 coding DNA: TGTGCCAGCAGTGAAGGAGGTTCTGGGGCCAACGTCCTGACTTTC. Its protein is CASSEGGSGANVLTF.

The genes are TRBV18 and TRBJ2-3; D perhaps matches TRBD2 (6 bases). Germline loops: CDR1 KGHSH, CDR2 LQKENI. The CDR3 extends over 13 amino acids. Trimming cost V 2 bases and J 5 bases, with 8 bases left between them. DNA of the CDR3: TGTGCCAGCTCACCAGGGACTGAAGATACGCAGTATTTT. It translates to CASSPGTEDTQYF.

The rearrangement links TRBV30 to TRBJ1-2; D unresolved. The CDR3 is 13 residues long. The ends were cut back, 4 bases at V and 0 bases at J, with 9 bases in the middle. Looked up from germline, CDR1 is GTSNPN and CDR2 is SVGIG (reference sequence). CDR3 in DNA: TGTGCCTGGACCCCTATAGCTAACTATGGCTACACCTTC. This codes for CAWTPIANYGYTF.

This rearrangement joins TRBV6-5 to TRBJ1-4; maybe TRBD1 (6 bases). Trimming cost V 2 bases and J 9 bases, with 10 bases left between them. Germline assignment: CDR1 MNHEY and CDR2 SVGAGI. The CDR3 is 13 amino acids. The CDR3 DNA sequence: TGTGCCAGCAGTTACACACAGGGTCAAAAACTGTTTTTT. This encodes CASSYTQGQKLFF.

This clone was seen a single time. The chain couples TRBV10-3 to TRBJ1-1; TRBD1 matches at 8 bases. The V segment lost 6 bases and the J segment 1 base; nucleotides outside the gene matches: 7. Germline lookup yields CDR1 ENHRY and CDR2 SYGVKD. The CDR3 is 15 residues long. CDR3 nucleotide sequence: TGTGCCATCAGACAGGGACAGGTACCGAACACTGAAGCTTTCTTT. It encodes CAIRQGQVPNTEAFF.

The chain combines TRBV14 with TRBJ2-1; D possibly corresponds to TRBD2 (6 bases). V lost 2 bases to trimming and J lost 6 bases, with 17 bases between them. This CDR3 contains 16 residues. CDR1 is SGHDN and CDR2 is FVKESK in the germline V gene. In DNA form, the CDR3 reads TGTGCCAGCAGCCAATTTCCGGGGGACGTTTCCAATGAGCAGTTCTTC. Translation: CASSQFPGDVSNEQFF.

This chain connects TRBV2 to TRBJ1-4; D call uncertain. With 6 bases removed from V and 4 bases from J, the gap between germline ends came to 6 bases. The CDR3 is 12 amino acids. Germline V gene sequence: CDR1 SNHLY, CDR2 FYNNEI. CDR3 nucleotide sequence: TGTGCCAGCAGGGGGAGTAATGAAAAACTGTTTTTT. Translation gives CASRGSNEKLFF.

The chain carries TRBV11-2 and TRBJ2-2, with D unclear. There are 16 residues in the CDR3. Germline assignment: CDR1 SGHAT and CDR2 FQNNGV. Trimming left V 4 bases short and J 0 bases short, with 12 bases between. CDR3 region: CASSSALVTNTGELFF. DNA of the CDR3: TGTGCCAGCAGCTCAGCTCTAGTAACGAACACCGGGGAGCTGTTTTTT.

In regard to this clone: An end of the junction does not agree with germline; a read error may underlie this. J is TRBJ1-1 and V is TRBV6-6; D is ambiguous. The CDR3 sequence is 11 residues long. Per the germline V gene, CDR1 is MNHNY and CDR2 is SVGAGI (reference sequence). Here the CDR3 reads CASSQRTGAFF. In DNA, the CDR3 is TGTGCCAGCAGCCAGCGAACTGGAGCTTTCTTT.

This clone was seen a single time. This chain uses TRBV6-5 with TRBJ2-7, with D tentatively TRBD1 (6 bases). Trimming pared 2 bases from V and 0 bases from J, leaving 11 bases between. CDR1 MNHEY and CDR2 SVGAGI come from the germline V gene. This CDR3 has 15 amino acids. CDR3 nucleotide sequence: TGTGCCAGCAGTTACATCCAGGGGAGCTCCTACGAGCAGTACTTC. It encodes CASSYIQGSSYEQYF.

This chain links TRBV7-9 with TRBJ2-3; 8 bases are a match to TRBD2. J was trimmed by 1 base and V by 6 bases; bases with no gene match: 6. Germline V gene sequence: CDR1 SEHNR, CDR2 FQNEAQ (reference sequence). The CDR3 sequence is 15 residues long. CDR3 sequence (DNA): TGTGCCAGCAGTCAGGGGACTAGAGGCACAGATACGCAGTATTTT. It encodes CASSQGTRGTDTQYF.

The gene calls are TRBV3-1 (or the pseudogene TRBV3-2) and TRBJ2-7; the D is unclear. The length of the CDR3 is 11 residues. CDR1 and CDR2 from the germline V gene are LGHDT and YNNKEL (reference sequence). V was pared by 1 base and J by 6 bases, with 4 bases between. The CDR3 region has the DNA TGTGCCAGCAGCCAAGGGGCCGAGCAGTACTTC. Protein sequence: CASSQGAEQYF.